This record concerns one T cell receptor beta chain sequence. Its cognate antigen is unknown. CDR3 length equals 19 residues. V lost 4 bases and J lost 2; bases outside the gene matches: 14. Germline V CDR1 and CDR2: SGHDT, YYEEEE. Measured with immunoSEQ multiplex PCR; TCRdb has only the in-frame clones, and not every one. The table lists fewer than 3 million clones, 85% to 95% of them singletons, with around 0.35% in the top ten. The data were taken from a study of shared clonotypes between healthy human individuals. Whole-study results and caveats: A few donors shared around 5.2% of their naive CD4 clonotypes.

Sequenced input: naive CD4+ T cells from PBMCs. As to subset: CD45RA+ positively selected. The TCR was taken from a man younger than 35 in good health. Some clones in this sample may be carry-over from other donors' samples. This chain joins TRBV5-6 and TRBJ2-6; 8 bases fit TRBD1. The CDR3 DNA reads as TGTGCCAGCAGCCCGACCGGGGGACAGGCCACCCCTGGGGCCAACGTCCTGACTTTC. This translates into CASSPTGGQATPGANVLTF.